This T cell receptor (beta chain) was retrieved from a study of blood T cell repertoires in COVID-19 (dated by TCRdb to 2018 to 2020). About the full investigation: Samples from collaborators originated in the United States, Italy and Spain and spanned both the acute and convalescent phases of COVID-19. HLA class I and class II types, where available, came from metadata supplied by the sample provider rather than from assay-based typing. Samples came from the ongoing ImmuneRACE study (first 160 participants) plus 1,254 subjects from 6 global collaborators. The dataset comprised deeply sampled blood TCRbeta repertoires from subjects exposed to, actively infected with, or recovered from COVID-19. Nearly every sample came with metadata listing a de-identified subject ID, COVID-19 status, age in years and sex. The repertoires were released in a freely available public database meant as a resource for research on the immune response to SARS-CoV-2. The prospective study material was composed of cDNA or gDNA derived from T cells, B-cell-depleted T cells, or PBMCs. Overall study results and their limits: Clinical and demographic metadata were provided uncurated, with the amount varying by source and participant.

V gives up 4 bases and J gives up 5 bases, and the segment between their germline ends measures 19 bases. CDR1 and CDR2, per the germline V gene (reference sequence), are SGHNT and YYREEE. The CDR3 goes from the cysteine to the phenylalanine over 15 residues. The kept DNA is CDR3 alone, 45 bases in frame from the first base. About this clone: The clone's antigen remains unknown. Base qualities are not provided; no much larger clone lies one nucleotide away.

The collaborating institutions used their own protocols to collect whole blood in K2EDTA tubes. For TCRbeta analysis, collaborator samples were shipped as frozen whole blood, as isolated PBMCs, or as DNA extracted from either sample type. The immunoSEQ Assay, a bias-controlled multiplex PCR, was used to amplify TCRbeta CDR3 regions from genomic DNA. Processing in the source paper ran as follows. Nucleated cell counts per sample were estimated from amplification of reference gene primers within the assay. Sequence reads were collapsed and filtered to measure the absolute abundance of every unique TCRbeta CDR3 rearrangement. Productive Simpson clonality was computed per sample as the square root of Simpson's diversity index over productive rearrangements. In TCRdb, the immuneACCESS table is reduced to in-frame sequences with V and J assigned. These tables do not hold every clone; where another copy was compared, an unresolved V gene accounts for under half, and the others remain unexplained. V and J calls and clone size come straight from that table; D and trimming were deduced from the DNA. The sample profile shows around 230,000 clones; over 75% of them were found once. Of the sample, approximately 8% falls within the top ten clones.

The sample taken for sequencing was peripheral blood. The rearrangement joined TRBV5-4 to TRBJ2-7, with a weak D call of TRBD2 (6 bases match). This receptor was obtained from an elderly woman with acute or convalescent COVID-19. The DNA sequence is as follows: TGTGCCAGCAGCGGGGGAGCGGGCCCTTACGACGAGCAGTACTTC. The translation is CASSGGAGPYDEQYF.